This T cell receptor (beta chain) was captured by sequencing in a study of identical twins. From the 5' RACE reads, TCRdb called clonotypes with MiXCR, one entry per CDR3 protein. The sample lists roughly 720,000 distinct CDR3 sequences, roughly 20% seen once, with around 12% in the top ten. Trimming pared 6 bases from V and 12 bases from J, leaving 17 bases between. This CDR3 is 12 amino acids long. The same data also went into a second study, on T cells expressing NK-cell markers. As that report states: Just one sequenced donor of eight was HCMV-seronegative, while seven were seropositive. It is unclear if expanded NKG2C-expressing clones target HCMV antigens.

The sequenced material came from PBMCs. The J gene is TRBJ1-2, the V gene TRBV12-3 or TRBV12-4, with D tentatively TRBD1 (5 bases). This receptor was taken from a woman aged 18-29 years in good health. The CDR3 DNA sequence: TGTGCCAGCAGCCGGGACGGGGTCTTGCACACCTTC. It yields the protein CASSRDGVLHTF.